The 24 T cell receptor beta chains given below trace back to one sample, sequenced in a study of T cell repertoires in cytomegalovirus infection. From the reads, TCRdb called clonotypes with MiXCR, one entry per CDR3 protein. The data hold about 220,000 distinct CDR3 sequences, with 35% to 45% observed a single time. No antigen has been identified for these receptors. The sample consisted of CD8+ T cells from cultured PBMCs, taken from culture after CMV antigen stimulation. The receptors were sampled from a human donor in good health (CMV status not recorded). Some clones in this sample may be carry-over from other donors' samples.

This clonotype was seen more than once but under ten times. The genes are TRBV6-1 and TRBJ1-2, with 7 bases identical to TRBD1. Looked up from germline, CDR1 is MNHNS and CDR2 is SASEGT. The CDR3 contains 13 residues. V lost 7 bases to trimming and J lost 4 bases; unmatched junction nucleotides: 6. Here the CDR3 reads CASNGGTAYGYTF. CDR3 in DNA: TGTGCCAGCAACGGAGGGACAGCCTATGGCTACACCTTC.

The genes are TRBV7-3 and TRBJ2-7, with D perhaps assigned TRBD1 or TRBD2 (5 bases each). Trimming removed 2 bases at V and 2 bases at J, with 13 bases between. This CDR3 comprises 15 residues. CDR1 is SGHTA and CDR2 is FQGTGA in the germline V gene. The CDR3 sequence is CASSLDPGQPYEQYF. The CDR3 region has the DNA TGTGCCAGCAGCTTAGATCCGGGGCAGCCCTACGAGCAGTACTTC.

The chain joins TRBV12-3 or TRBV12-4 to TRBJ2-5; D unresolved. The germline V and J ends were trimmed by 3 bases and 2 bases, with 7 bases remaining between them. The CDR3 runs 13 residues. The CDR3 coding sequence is TGTGCCAGCAGTTTTGCCAGTCAAGAGACCCAGTACTTC. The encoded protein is CASSFASQETQYF.

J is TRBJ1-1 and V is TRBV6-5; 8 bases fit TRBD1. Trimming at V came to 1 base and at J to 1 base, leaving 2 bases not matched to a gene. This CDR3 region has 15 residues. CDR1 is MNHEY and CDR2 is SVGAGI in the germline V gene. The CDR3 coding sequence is TGTGCCAGCAGTTACTACGGGACAGGGAACACTGAAGCTTTCTTT. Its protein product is CASSYYGTGNTEAFF.

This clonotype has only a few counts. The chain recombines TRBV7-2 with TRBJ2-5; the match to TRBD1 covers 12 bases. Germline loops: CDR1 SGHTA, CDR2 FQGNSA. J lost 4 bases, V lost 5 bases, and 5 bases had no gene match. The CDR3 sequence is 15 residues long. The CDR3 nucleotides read TGTGCCAGCAGCCCCCGGGACAGGGGGCGAGAGACCCAGTACTTC. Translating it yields CASSPRDRGRETQYF.

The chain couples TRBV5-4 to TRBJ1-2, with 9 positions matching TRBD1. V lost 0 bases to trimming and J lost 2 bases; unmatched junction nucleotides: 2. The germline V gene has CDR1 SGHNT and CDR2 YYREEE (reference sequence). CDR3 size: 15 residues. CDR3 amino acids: CASSLGTGANYGYTF. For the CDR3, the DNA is TGTGCCAGCAGCTTGGGGACAGGGGCAAACTATGGCTACACCTTC.

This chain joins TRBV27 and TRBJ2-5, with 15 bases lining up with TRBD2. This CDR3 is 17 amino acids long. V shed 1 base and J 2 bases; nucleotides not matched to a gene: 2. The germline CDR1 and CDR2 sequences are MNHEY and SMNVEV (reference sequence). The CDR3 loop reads CASSLFGLAGGQETQYF. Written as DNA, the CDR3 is TGTGCCAGCAGTTTATTTGGACTAGCGGGAGGGCAAGAGACCCAGTACTTC.

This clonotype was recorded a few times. This CDR3 is CAISPGQGATEAFF. CDR3 bases: TGTGCCATCAGCCCGGGACAGGGGGCCACTGAAGCTTTCTTT. This chain connects TRBV10-3 to TRBJ1-1, with TRBD1 matching 12 bases. Germline CDR1 and CDR2: ENHRY and SYGVKD. J lost 4 bases, V lost 6 bases, and 3 bases had no gene match. The CDR3 contains 14 residues.

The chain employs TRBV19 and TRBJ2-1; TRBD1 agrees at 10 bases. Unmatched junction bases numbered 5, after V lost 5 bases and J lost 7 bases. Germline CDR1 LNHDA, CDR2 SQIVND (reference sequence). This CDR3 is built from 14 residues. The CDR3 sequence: CASSPDRGLNEQFF. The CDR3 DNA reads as TGTGCCAGTAGTCCCGACAGGGGGCTGAATGAGCAGTTCTTC.

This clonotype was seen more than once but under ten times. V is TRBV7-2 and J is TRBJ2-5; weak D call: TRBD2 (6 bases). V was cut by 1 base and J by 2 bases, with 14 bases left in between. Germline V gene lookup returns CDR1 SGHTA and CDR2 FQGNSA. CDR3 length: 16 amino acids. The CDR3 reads CASSLGGGAGQETQYF. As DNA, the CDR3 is TGTGCCAGCAGCTTAGGTGGAGGGGCAGGACAAGAGACCCAGTACTTC.

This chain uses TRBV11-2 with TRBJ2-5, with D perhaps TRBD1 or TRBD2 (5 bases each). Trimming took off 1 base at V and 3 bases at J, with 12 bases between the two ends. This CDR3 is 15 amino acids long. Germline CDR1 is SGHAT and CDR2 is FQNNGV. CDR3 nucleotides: TGTGCCAGCAGCTTAGTAGGGGAGCTGAAAGAGACCCAGTACTTC. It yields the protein CASSLVGELKETQYF.

CDR3 amino acids: CASSQWRGHTEAFF. CDR3 coding DNA: TGTGCCAGCAGCCAATGGCGGGGGCACACTGAAGCTTTCTTT. The chain recombines TRBV27 with TRBJ1-1; maybe TRBD1 (6 bases). This CDR3 contains 14 residues. V was pared by 6 bases and J by 3 bases, with 14 bases between. The germline CDR1 and CDR2 sequences are MNHEY and SMNVEV (reference sequence).

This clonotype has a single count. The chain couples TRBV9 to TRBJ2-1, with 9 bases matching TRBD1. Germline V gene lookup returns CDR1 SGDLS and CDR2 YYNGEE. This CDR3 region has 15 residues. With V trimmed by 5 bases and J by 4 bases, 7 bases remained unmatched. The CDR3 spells CASSLTGGNYNEQFF. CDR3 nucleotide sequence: TGTGCCAGCAGTCTTACAGGGGGCAATTACAATGAGCAGTTCTTC. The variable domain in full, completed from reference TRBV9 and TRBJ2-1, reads DSGVTQTPKHLITATGQRVTLRCSPRSGDLSVYWYQQSLDQGLQFLIQYYNGEERAKGNILERFSAQQFPDLHSELNLSSLELGDSALYFCASSLTGGNYNEQFFGPGTRLTVL.

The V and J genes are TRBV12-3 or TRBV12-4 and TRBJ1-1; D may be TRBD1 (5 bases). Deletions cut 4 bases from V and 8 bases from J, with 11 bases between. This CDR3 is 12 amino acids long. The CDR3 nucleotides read TGTGCCAGCAGTTCCAGGGAGGTGGAAGCTTTCTTT. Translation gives CASSSREVEAFF.

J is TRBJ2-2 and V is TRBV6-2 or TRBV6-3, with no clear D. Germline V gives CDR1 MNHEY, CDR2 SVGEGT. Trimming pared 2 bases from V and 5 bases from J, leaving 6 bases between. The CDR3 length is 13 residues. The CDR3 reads CASSYLRTGELFF. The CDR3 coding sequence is TGTGCCAGCAGTTACCTCCGTACCGGGGAGCTGTTTTTT.

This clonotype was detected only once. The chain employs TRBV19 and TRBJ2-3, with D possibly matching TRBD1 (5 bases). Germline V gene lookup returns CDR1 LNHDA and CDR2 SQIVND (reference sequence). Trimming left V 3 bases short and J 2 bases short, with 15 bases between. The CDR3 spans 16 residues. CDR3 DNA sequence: TGTGCCAGTAGTATGGGGCTAGACGATTCCACAGATACGCAGTATTTT. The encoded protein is CASSMGLDDSTDTQYF. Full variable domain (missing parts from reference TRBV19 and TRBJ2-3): DGGITQSPKYLFRKEGQNVTLSCEQNLNHDAMYWYRQDPGQGLRLIYYSQIVNDFQKGDIAEGYSVSREKKESFPLTVTSAQKNPTAFYLCASSMGLDDSTDTQYFGPGTRLTVL.

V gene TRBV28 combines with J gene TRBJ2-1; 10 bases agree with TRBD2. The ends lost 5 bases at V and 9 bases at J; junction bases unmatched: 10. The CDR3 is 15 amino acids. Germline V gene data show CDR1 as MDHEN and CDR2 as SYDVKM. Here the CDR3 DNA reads TGTGCCAGCAGTGATAGCGGGAGGTATGAGGGTGAGCAGTTCTTC. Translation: CASSDSGRYEGEQFF.

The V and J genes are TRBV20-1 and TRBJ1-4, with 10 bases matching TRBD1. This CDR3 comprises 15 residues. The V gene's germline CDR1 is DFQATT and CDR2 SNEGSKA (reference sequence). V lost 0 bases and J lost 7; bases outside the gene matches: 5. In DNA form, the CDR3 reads TGCAGTGCTAGAGATGACAGGGGGCGGCGTGAAAAACTGTTTTTT. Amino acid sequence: CSARDDRGRREKLFF.

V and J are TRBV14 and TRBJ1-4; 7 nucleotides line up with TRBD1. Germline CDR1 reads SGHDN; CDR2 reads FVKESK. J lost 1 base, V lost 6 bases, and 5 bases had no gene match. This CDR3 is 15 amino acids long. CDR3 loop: CASRLGTETNEKLFF. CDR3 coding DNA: TGTGCCAGCAGGCTTGGGACAGAAACTAATGAAAAACTGTTTTTT.

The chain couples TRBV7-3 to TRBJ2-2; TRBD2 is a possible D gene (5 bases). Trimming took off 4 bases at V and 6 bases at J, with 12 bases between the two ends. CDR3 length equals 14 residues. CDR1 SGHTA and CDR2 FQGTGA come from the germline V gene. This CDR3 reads CASSSGGSPGELFF. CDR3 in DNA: TGTGCCAGCAGCTCCGGAGGTAGCCCCGGGGAGCTGTTTTTT.

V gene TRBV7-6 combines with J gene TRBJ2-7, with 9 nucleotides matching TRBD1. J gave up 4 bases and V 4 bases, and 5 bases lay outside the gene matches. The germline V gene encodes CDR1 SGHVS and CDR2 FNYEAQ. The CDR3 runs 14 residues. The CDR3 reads CASSSGTGMYEQYF. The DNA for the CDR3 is TGTGCCAGCAGCTCCGGGACAGGGATGTACGAGCAGTACTTC.

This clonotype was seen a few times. In DNA, the CDR3 is TGTGCCAGCAGCTTAGCAGGGGCTGGTGGCTACACCTTC. It codes for CASSLAGAGGYTF. The chain joins TRBV7-9 to TRBJ1-2; TRBD1 might be the D (5 bases). CDR3 length equals 13 residues. Trimming removed 0 bases at V and 7 bases at J, with 9 bases between. The germline gives CDR1 SEHNR, CDR2 FQNEAQ (reference sequence).

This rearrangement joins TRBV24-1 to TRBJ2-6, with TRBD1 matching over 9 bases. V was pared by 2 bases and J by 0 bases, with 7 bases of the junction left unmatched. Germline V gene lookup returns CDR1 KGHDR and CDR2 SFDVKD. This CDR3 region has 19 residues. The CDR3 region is CATSDSGQGTRSGANVLTF. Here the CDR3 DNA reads TGTGCCACCAGTGATTCGGGACAGGGAACCCGCTCTGGGGCCAACGTCCTGACTTTC.

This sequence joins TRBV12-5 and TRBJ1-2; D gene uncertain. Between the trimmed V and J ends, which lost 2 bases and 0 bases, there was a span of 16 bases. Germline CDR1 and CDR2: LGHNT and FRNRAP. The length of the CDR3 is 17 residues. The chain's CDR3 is CASGLPRRAKANYGYTF. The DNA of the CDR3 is TGTGCTAGTGGTTTGCCACGCCGGGCTAAAGCTAACTATGGCTACACCTTC.